This entry lists 31 T cell receptor beta chains sequenced from one sample in a study of CD4 T cells in relation to SARS-CoV-2 and coronaviruses. These receptors' targets are unknown. Sequencing used immunoSEQ multiplex PCR; TCRdb keeps in-frame clones, though not all of them. Here the sample spans over 20,000 clones, 65% to 80% being singletons. Unexposed donor CD4+ T cells date from about 2011-2018, before the COVID-19 pandemic. The cells were cultured for around ten days before CD4+ T cells were isolated. Sequenced sample: CD4+ T cells from PBMCs, cultured in vitro. These receptors all come from a human donor in good health.

V is TRBV23-1 and J is TRBJ2-7; 7 bases align to TRBD2. TRBV23-1 is treated as an ORF (open reading frame) with a function not yet certain. The J segment lost 4 bases and the V segment lost 4 bases, leaving 4 bases of the junction unmatched. This CDR3 has 13 amino acids. The DNA for the CDR3 is TGCGCCAGCAGTCGGGGGGGGTTATACGAGCAGTACTTC. It specifies CASSRGGLYEQYF.

This chain links TRBV27 with TRBJ2-5; 11 bases are a match to TRBD2. The CDR3 runs to 15 residues. V gave up 5 bases and J gave up 2 bases; unmatched junction bases: 4. CDR1 is MNHEY, CDR2 SMNVEV, per germline (reference sequence). The CDR3 here is CASSRLAGRQETQYF. DNA for the CDR3: TGTGCCAGCAGTAGACTAGCGGGGAGGCAAGAGACCCAGTACTTC.

V is TRBV24-1 and J is TRBJ2-1, with D perhaps TRBD1 (5 bases). The germline CDR1 and CDR2 sequences are KGHDR and SFDVKD. The CDR3 contains 12 residues. V was trimmed by 7 bases and J by 4 bases, leaving 7 bases between them. CDR3 DNA sequence: TGTGCCACCAGGGACACATACAATGAGCAGTTCTTC. Translation: CATRDTYNEQFF.

The chain is built from TRBV2 and TRBJ2-1; 9 bases match TRBD2. This CDR3 has 14 amino acids. V lost 4 bases, J lost 5 bases, and 3 bases stayed unmatched. The germline V gene encodes CDR1 SNHLY and CDR2 FYNNEI. The CDR3 spells CASSGGLADNEQFF. CDR3 nucleotide sequence: TGTGCCAGCAGTGGGGGACTAGCTGACAATGAGCAGTTCTTC.

The chain links TRBV28 to TRBJ2-1; 8 bases agree with TRBD2. This CDR3 comprises 14 residues. Per the germline V gene, CDR1 is MDHEN and CDR2 is SYDVKM. The trim removed 11 bases at V and 4 bases at J, leaving 10 bases unmatched. Written as DNA, the CDR3 is TGTGCCTCCTCCGGGGGGGCCGAGTACAATGAGCAGTTCTTC. Translated, it gives CASSGGAEYNEQFF.

Here the CDR3 reads CASSLAGGGNTEAFF. The CDR3 DNA sequence: TGTGCCAGCAGCTTAGCGGGAGGTGGTAACACTGAAGCTTTCTTT. The J gene is TRBJ1-1, the V gene TRBV7-6; D is unclear. V was shortened by 0 bases and J by 2 bases, with 10 bases between the two germline ends. This CDR3 has 15 amino acids. CDR1 and CDR2 from the germline V gene are SGHVS and FNYEAQ.

The gene calls are TRBV10-3 and TRBJ2-3; TRBD2 matches at 10 bases. With V trimmed by 3 bases and J by 5 bases, 5 bases remained unmatched. The V gene's germline CDR1 is ENHRY and CDR2 SYGVKD. The CDR3 is 15 residues long. CDR3 region: CAISETAGGLDTQYF. The DNA of the CDR3 is TGTGCCATCAGTGAAACAGCGGGGGGGCTAGATACGCAGTATTTT.

This clone appeared a few times. This chain links TRBV6-5 with TRBJ1-4; D is uncertain. CDR1 is MNHEY, CDR2 SVGAGI, per germline. Trimming shortened V by 6 bases and J by 4 bases, and 6 bases separated the two germline ends. This CDR3 spans 12 amino acids. Written as DNA, the CDR3 is TGTGCCAGCAGGAGAAGTAATGAAAAACTGTTTTTT. Its translation is CASRRSNEKLFF.

The chain joins TRBV6-5 to TRBJ1-4, with D maybe TRBD1 (5 bases). The germline V gene encodes CDR1 MNHEY and CDR2 SVGAGI. The length of the CDR3 is 14 residues. V lost 6 bases to trimming and J lost 8 bases, with 16 bases between them. The CDR3 reads CASRAGGLGEKLFF. The CDR3 DNA follows: TGTGCCAGCAGGGCCGGGGGACTTGGAGAAAAACTGTTTTTT.

The chain recombines TRBV28 with TRBJ2-1; 7 bases agree with TRBD2. The CDR3 contains 15 residues. V was pared by 6 bases and J by 7 bases, with 12 bases of the junction left unmatched. Germline lookup yields CDR1 MDHEN and CDR2 SYDVKM. CDR3: CASSRWAGAGNEQFF. The CDR3 bases are TGTGCCAGCAGCCGATGGGCGGGAGCGGGAAATGAGCAGTTCTTC.

J is TRBJ2-2 and V is TRBV19, with D perhaps TRBD1 or TRBD2 (6 bases each). V gave up 3 bases and J gave up 0 bases, with 14 bases separating them. Germline lookup yields CDR1 LNHDA and CDR2 SQIVND (reference sequence). The CDR3 contains 17 residues. The CDR3 is CASSIRGRTPNTGELFF. The CDR3 DNA reads as TGTGCCAGTAGTATCCGGGGGCGTACCCCGAACACCGGGGAGCTGTTTTTT.

The chain is built from TRBV13 and TRBJ2-3, with 7 nucleotides matching TRBD2. V lost 2 bases to trimming and J lost 2 bases; unmatched junction nucleotides: 10. CDR1 and CDR2 (germline): PRHDT, FYEKMQ (reference sequence). The CDR3 loop spans 17 amino acids. CDR3: CASSLRSGRGDTDTQYF. In nucleotides, the CDR3 is TGTGCCAGCAGCTTAAGGTCAGGGAGGGGAGACACAGATACGCAGTATTTT.

This sequence joins TRBV19 and TRBJ1-1; no firm D call. This CDR3 comprises 14 residues. The V end lost 3 bases, the J end lost 0 bases, and 8 bases lay between the germline ends. Germline assignment: CDR1 LNHDA and CDR2 SQIVND (reference sequence). The CDR3 sequence: CASSIGAMNTEAFF. The DNA of the CDR3 is TGTGCCAGTAGTATTGGCGCCATGAACACTGAAGCTTTCTTT.

The gene calls are TRBV10-1 and TRBJ1-5; the match to TRBD1 covers 9 bases. This CDR3 region has 18 residues. Unmatched junction bases numbered 12, after V lost 1 base and J lost 5 bases. The germline CDR1 and CDR2 sequences are WNHNN and SYGVQD (reference sequence). In DNA form, the CDR3 reads TGCGCCAGCAGTGAGTGGGGGACAGGGAGATTCGAGCATCAGCCCCAGCATTTT. Its protein is CASSEWGTGRFEHQPQHF.

The chain uses TRBV18 and TRBJ1-4, with unresolved D. This CDR3 region has 16 residues. V gave up 1 base and J gave up 8 bases, with 17 bases separating them. Germline CDR1 KGHSH, CDR2 LQKENI. CDR3 sequence: CASSPQPQGIPEKLFF. For the CDR3, the DNA is TGTGCCAGCTCACCACAACCTCAAGGGATACCCGAAAAACTGTTTTTT. Together with reference TRBV18 and TRBJ1-4, the CDR3 gives the full variable domain: NAGVMQNPRHLVRRRGQEARLRCSPMKGHSHVYWYRQLPEEGLKFMVYLQKENIIDESGMPKERFSAEFPKEGPSILRIQQVVRGDSAAYFCASSPQPQGIPEKLFFGSGTQLSVL.

V is TRBV5-1 and J is TRBJ1-1, with TRBD1 as a possible D gene (6 bases). CDR3 size: 14 residues. V was shortened by 4 bases and J by 1 base, with 11 bases between the two germline ends. Germline CDR1 SGHRS, CDR2 YFSETQ. This CDR3 reads CASSMDSQNTEAFF. As DNA, the CDR3 is TGCGCCAGCAGCATGGACAGCCAGAACACTGAAGCTTTCTTT.

This rearrangement joins TRBV5-1 to TRBJ2-5, with unresolved D. The CDR3 totals 14 residues. The germline CDR1 and CDR2 sequences are SGHRS and YFSETQ. Trimming pared 0 bases from V and 1 base from J, leaving 7 bases between. CDR3: CASSLDTIQETQYF. The CDR3 coding sequence is TGCGCCAGCAGCTTGGACACGATCCAAGAGACCCAGTACTTC. The variable domain in full, completed from reference TRBV5-1 and TRBJ2-5, reads KAGVTQTPRYLIKTRGQQVTLSCSPISGHRSVSWYQQTPGQGLQFLFEYFSETQRNKGNFPGRFSGRQFSNSRSEMNVSTLELGDSALYLCASSLDTIQETQYFGPGTRLLVL.

This clone showed up just a few times. The chain has TRBV11-2 and TRBJ2-1; D is perhaps TRBD1 (5 bases). Germline V gene lookup returns CDR1 SGHAT and CDR2 FQNNGV. With 5 bases removed from V and 0 bases from J, the gap between germline ends came to 17 bases. This CDR3 spans 17 amino acids. This chain's CDR3 is CASSKVAGPSSYNEQFF. The CDR3 DNA reads as TGTGCCAGCAGCAAAGTGGCAGGGCCCAGCTCCTACAATGAGCAGTTCTTC.

V usage is TRBV5-1 and J usage is TRBJ1-3; D not certain. Trimming cost V 0 bases and J 0 bases, with 7 bases left between them. Germline assignment: CDR1 SGHRS and CDR2 YFSETQ. The CDR3 runs to 15 residues. DNA for the CDR3: TGCGCCAGCAGCTTGGGTCGGAGCTCTGGAAACACCATATATTTT. This codes for CASSLGRSSGNTIYF.

This chain links TRBV6-6 with TRBJ1-2; D is undetermined. Germline CDR1 and CDR2: MNHNY and SVGAGI (reference sequence). The V gene lost 4 bases and the J gene lost 6 bases, with 9 bases spanning the gap. This CDR3 is built from 12 residues. The CDR3 protein is CASSSWENGYTF. The DNA of the CDR3 is TGTGCCAGCAGTTCATGGGAAAATGGCTACACCTTC.

The J gene is TRBJ2-2, the V gene TRBV9, with no clear D. V shed 1 base and J shed 1 base, with 11 bases lying between them. The CDR3 is 16 residues long. Germline V gene lookup returns CDR1 SGDLS and CDR2 YYNGEE. DNA of the CDR3: TGTGCCAGCAGCGTACGCAGTGCCGGGAACACCGGGGAGCTGTTTTTT. Its translation is CASSVRSAGNTGELFF.

V usage is TRBV7-2 and J usage is TRBJ2-2; D is possibly TRBD1 (6 bases). Germline V gene data show CDR1 as SGHTA and CDR2 as FQGNSA. This CDR3 is built from 18 residues. Trimming shortened V by 4 bases and J by 3 bases, and 21 bases separated the two germline ends. In DNA form, the CDR3 reads TGTGCCAGCAGCTCAGTAGCCCAGGGGTTTTATGACACCGGGGAGCTGTTTTTT. Amino acid sequence: CASSSVAQGFYDTGELFF.

The chain combines TRBV7-8 with TRBJ1-5, with unresolved D. The CDR3 loop spans 16 amino acids. Germline CDR1 is SGHVS and CDR2 is FQNEAQ. V lost 2 bases and J lost 0, with 11 bases in between. The CDR3 bases are TGTGCCAGCAGCTTAAGCAGTTTGACTAGCAATCAGCCCCAGCATTTT. It translates to CASSLSSLTSNQPQHF. Based on the CDR3 plus reference TRBV7-8 and TRBJ1-5, the full variable domain is GAGVSQSPRYKVAKRGQDVALRCDPISGHVSLFWYQQALGQGPEFLTYFQNEAQLDKSGLPSDRFFAERPEGSVSTLKIQRTQQEDSAVYLCASSLSSLTSNQPQHFGDGTRLSIL.

This clone has a handful of counts. The J gene is TRBJ2-1, the V gene TRBV6-6; tentative D call: TRBD1 (6 bases). Trimming took off 7 bases at V and 0 bases at J, with 10 bases between the two ends. This CDR3 has 14 amino acids. CDR1 is MNHNY, CDR2 SVGAGI, per germline (reference sequence). CDR3 protein: CASTRDNSYNEQFF. The CDR3 DNA is TGTGCCAGCACTCGGGACAACTCCTACAATGAGCAGTTCTTC.

CDR3 nucleotides: TGTGCCAGCAGCTGGGGACAGGGGAACACCGGGGAGCTGTTTTTT. Amino acid sequence: CASSWGQGNTGELFF. The rearrangement joins TRBV11-2 to TRBJ2-2; 9 bases are a match to TRBD1. Germline CDR1 and CDR2: SGHAT and FQNNGV. The CDR3 is 15 residues long. Trimming at V came to 4 bases and at J to 1 base, leaving 1 base not matched to a gene.

The chain carries TRBV15 and TRBJ1-1, with no clear D. Trimming shortened V by 0 bases and J by 8 bases, and 7 bases separated the two germline ends. Germline-derived CDR1 and CDR2 are LNHNV and YYDKDF (reference sequence). The CDR3 runs 12 residues. The CDR3 region is CATSRDRQEAFF. For the CDR3, the DNA is TGTGCCACCAGCAGAGATCGTCAGGAAGCTTTCTTT.

With regard to this clone: Germline and junction disagree at one end, which may indicate a read error. The rearrangement links TRBV7-7 to TRBJ2-1; TRBD2 might be the D (5 bases). CDR1 and CDR2 from the germline V gene are SSHAT and FNYEAQ (reference sequence). This CDR3 is 16 amino acids long. The CDR3 region is CASSLAYIGPYNEQFF. CDR3 nucleotides: TGTGCTAGCAGCTTAGCGTATATCGGACCTTACAATGAGCAGTTCTTC.

V and J are TRBV6-5 and TRBJ1-4, with TRBD1 as a possible D gene (5 bases). Trimming pared 6 bases from V and 3 bases from J, leaving 14 bases between. CDR1 and CDR2 (germline): MNHEY, SVGAGI. This CDR3 contains 15 residues. The CDR3 DNA reads as TGTGCCAGCAGGGGGGACGGGATCGCTAATGAAAAACTGTTTTTT. Its protein product is CASRGDGIANEKLFF.

This clone was observed a handful of times. CDR3 in amino acids: CASSARAGKGANQPQHF. In DNA form, the CDR3 reads TGTGCCAGCAGTGCGAGGGCGGGGAAGGGAGCAAATCAGCCCCAGCATTTT. This chain connects TRBV27 to TRBJ1-5; no firm D call. The CDR3 extends over 17 amino acids. Germline V gives CDR1 MNHEY, CDR2 SMNVEV (reference sequence). V was cut by 5 bases and J by 4 bases, with 21 bases left in between.

The J gene is TRBJ1-5, the V gene TRBV2; possibly TRBD1 for D (6 bases). There are 14 residues in the CDR3. The ends were cut back, 6 bases at V and 6 bases at J, with 15 bases in the middle. Per germline, CDR1 SNHLY and CDR2 FYNNEI. CDR3 in DNA: TGTGCCAGCAGGCCCACAGGGTGGGGTCAGCCCCAGCATTTT. This sequence encodes CASRPTGWGQPQHF.

Written as DNA, the CDR3 is TGTGCCAGCAGCCCAGGGGGGGCAGGAGGGGACACTGAAGCTTTCTTT. It specifies CASSPGGAGGDTEAFF. This chain links TRBV11-3 with TRBJ1-1; the match to TRBD1 covers 7 bases. CDR1 is SGHNT, CDR2 YENEEA, per germline. V dropped 5 bases and J dropped 3; count of bases not matched to a gene: 12. The length of the CDR3 is 16 residues.